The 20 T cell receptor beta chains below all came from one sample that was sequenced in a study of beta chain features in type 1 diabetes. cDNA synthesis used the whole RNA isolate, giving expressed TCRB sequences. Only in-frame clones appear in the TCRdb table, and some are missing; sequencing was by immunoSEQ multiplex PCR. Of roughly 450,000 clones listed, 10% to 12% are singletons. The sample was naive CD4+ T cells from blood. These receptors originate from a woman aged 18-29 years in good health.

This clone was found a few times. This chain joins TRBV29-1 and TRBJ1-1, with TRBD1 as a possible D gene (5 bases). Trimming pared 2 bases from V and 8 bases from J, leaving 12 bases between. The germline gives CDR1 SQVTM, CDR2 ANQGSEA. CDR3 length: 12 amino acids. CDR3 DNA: TGCAGCGTTGAACCGGGGCAGGGCGAAGCTTTCTTT. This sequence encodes CSVEPGQGEAFF.

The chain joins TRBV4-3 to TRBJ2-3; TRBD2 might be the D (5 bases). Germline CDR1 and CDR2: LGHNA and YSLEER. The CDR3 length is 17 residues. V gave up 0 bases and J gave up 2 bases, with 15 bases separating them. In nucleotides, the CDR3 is TGCGCCAGCAGCCAAGATTGGCCTAGCAGTTACACAGATACGCAGTATTTT. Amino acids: CASSQDWPSSYTDTQYF.

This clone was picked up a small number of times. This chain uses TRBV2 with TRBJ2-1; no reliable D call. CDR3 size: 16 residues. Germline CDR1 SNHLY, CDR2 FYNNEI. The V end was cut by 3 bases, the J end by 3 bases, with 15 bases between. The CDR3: CASSDRLRRSYNEQFF. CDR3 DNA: TGTGCCAGCAGTGATAGGCTTCGGCGGAGCTACAATGAGCAGTTCTTC.

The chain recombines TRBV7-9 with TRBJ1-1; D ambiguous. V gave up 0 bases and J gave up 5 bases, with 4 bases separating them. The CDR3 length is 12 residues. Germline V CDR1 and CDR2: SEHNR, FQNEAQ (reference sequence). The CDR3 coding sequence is TGTGCCAGCAGCTTAGCTTTAACTGAAGCTTTCTTT. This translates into CASSLALTEAFF.

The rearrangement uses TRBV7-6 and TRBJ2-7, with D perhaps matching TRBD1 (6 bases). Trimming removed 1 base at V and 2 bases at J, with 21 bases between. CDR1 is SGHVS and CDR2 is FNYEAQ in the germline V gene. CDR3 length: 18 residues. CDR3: CASSLDVNPGHEPYEQYF. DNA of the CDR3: TGTGCCAGCAGCTTAGACGTAAATCCGGGACACGAACCCTACGAGCAGTACTTC. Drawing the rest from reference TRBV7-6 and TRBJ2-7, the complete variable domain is GAGVSQSPRYKVTKRGQDVALRCDPISGHVSLYWYRQALGQGPEFLTYFNYEAQQDKSGLPNDRFSAERPEGSISTLTIQRTEQRDSAMYRCASSLDVNPGHEPYEQYFGPGTRLTVT.

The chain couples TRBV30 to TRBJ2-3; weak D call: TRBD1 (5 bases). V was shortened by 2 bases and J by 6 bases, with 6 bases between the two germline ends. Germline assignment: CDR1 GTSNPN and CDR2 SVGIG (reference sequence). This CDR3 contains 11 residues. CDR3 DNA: TGTGCCTGGAGTAAGGGGGATACGCAGTATTTT. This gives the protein CAWSKGDTQYF.

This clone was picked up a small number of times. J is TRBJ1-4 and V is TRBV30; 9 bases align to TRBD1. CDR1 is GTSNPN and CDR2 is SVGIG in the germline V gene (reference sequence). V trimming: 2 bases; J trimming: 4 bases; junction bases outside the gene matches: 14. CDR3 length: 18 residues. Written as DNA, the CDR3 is TGTGCCTGGAGTCTACACCAGGACAGGGGATATGGTAATGAAAAACTGTTTTTT. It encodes CAWSLHQDRGYGNEKLFF.

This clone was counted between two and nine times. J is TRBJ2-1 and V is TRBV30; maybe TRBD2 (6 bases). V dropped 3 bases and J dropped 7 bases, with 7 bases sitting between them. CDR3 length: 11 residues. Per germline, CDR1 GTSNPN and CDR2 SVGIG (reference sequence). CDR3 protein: CAWRRGNEQFF. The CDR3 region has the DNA TGTGCCTGGAGACGGGGGAATGAGCAGTTCTTC. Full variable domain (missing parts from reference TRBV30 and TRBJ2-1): SQTIHQWPATLVQPVGSPLSLECTVEGTSNPNLYWYRQAAGRGLQLLFYSVGIGQISSEVPQNLSASRPQDRQFILSSKKLLLSDSGFYLCAWRRGNEQFFGPGTRLTVL.

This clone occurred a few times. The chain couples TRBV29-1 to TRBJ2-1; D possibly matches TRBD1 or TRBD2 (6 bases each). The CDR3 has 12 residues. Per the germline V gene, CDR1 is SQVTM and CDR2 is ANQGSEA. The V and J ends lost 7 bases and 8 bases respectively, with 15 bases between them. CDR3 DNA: TGCAGCGCTAATCCGGGGGCCGATGAGCAGTTCTTC. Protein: CSANPGADEQFF.

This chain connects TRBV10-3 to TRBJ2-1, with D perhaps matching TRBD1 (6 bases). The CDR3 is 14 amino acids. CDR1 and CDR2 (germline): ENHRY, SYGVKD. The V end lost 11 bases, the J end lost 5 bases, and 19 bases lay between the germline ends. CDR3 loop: CASAPGQGNNEQFF. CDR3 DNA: TGTGCCTCCGCACCGGGACAAGGAAACAATGAGCAGTTCTTC.

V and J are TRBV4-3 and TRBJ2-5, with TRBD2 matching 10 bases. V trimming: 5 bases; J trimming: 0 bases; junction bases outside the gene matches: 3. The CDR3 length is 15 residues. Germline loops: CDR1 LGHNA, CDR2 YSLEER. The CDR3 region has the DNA TGCGCCAGCAGCAAACTAGCGGGGAACCAAGAGACCCAGTACTTC. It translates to CASSKLAGNQETQYF.

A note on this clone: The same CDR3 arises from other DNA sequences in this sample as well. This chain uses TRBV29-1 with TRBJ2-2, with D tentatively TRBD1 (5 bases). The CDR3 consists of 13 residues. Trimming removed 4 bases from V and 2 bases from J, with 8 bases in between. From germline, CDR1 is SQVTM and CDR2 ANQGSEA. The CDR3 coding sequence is TGCAGCGTTGGGGGCTTAAACACCGGGGAGCTGTTTTTT. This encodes CSVGGLNTGELFF.

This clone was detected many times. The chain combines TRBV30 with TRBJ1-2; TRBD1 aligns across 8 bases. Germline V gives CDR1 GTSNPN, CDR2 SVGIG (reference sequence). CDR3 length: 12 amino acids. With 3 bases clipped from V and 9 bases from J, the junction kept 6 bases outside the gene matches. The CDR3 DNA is TGTGCCTGGAGCCCGACAGGGGCACGCTACACCTTC. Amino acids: CAWSPTGARYTF.

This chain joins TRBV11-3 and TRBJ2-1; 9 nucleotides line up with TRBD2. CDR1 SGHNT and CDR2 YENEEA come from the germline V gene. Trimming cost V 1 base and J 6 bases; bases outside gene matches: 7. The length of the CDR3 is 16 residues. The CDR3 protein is CASSLVLAGSANEQFF. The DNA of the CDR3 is TGTGCCAGCAGCTTAGTGCTAGCGGGGTCAGCCAATGAGCAGTTCTTC.

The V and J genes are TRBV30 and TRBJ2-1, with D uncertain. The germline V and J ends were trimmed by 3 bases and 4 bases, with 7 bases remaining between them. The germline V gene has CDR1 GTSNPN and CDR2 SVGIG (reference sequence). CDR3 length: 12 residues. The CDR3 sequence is CAWRSGYNEQFF. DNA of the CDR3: TGTGCCTGGAGATCTGGGTACAATGAGCAGTTCTTC.

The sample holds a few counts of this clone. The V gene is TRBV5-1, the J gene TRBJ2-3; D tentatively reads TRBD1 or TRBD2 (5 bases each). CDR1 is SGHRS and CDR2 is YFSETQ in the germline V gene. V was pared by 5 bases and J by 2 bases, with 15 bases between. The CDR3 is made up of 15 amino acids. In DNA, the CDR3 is TGCGCCAGCAGGAATGTCGGGGACCCCACAGATACGCAGTATTTT. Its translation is CASRNVGDPTDTQYF.

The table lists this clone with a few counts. The CDR3 sequence is CASRGQGYNQPQHF. The CDR3 region has the DNA TGTGCCAGCAGGGGACAGGGGTACAATCAGCCCCAGCATTTT. The V call is TRBV6-6, the J call TRBJ1-5, with 10 bases fitting TRBD1. This CDR3 comprises 14 residues. The V and J ends lost 6 bases and 3 bases, in that order; junction bases with no gene match: 2. CDR1 and CDR2 (germline): MNHNY, SVGAGI (reference sequence).

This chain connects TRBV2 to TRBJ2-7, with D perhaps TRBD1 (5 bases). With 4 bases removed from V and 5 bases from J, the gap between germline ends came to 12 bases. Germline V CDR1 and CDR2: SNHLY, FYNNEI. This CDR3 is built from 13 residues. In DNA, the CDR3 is TGTGCCAGCAGTGCTCAGGGTACCAACGAGCAGTACTTC. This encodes CASSAQGTNEQYF.

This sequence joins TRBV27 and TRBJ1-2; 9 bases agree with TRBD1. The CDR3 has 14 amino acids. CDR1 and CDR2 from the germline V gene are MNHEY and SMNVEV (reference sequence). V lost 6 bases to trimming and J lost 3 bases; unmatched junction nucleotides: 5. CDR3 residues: CASSQGQGYYGYTF. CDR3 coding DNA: TGTGCCAGCAGCCAGGGACAGGGATACTATGGCTACACCTTC.

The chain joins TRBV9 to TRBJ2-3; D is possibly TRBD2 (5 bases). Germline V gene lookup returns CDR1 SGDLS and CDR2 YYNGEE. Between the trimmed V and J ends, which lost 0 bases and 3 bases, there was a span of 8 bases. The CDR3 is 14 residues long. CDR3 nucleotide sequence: TGTGCCAGCAGCGTAGAGCCGGGGACAGATACGCAGTATTTT. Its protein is CASSVEPGTDTQYF.